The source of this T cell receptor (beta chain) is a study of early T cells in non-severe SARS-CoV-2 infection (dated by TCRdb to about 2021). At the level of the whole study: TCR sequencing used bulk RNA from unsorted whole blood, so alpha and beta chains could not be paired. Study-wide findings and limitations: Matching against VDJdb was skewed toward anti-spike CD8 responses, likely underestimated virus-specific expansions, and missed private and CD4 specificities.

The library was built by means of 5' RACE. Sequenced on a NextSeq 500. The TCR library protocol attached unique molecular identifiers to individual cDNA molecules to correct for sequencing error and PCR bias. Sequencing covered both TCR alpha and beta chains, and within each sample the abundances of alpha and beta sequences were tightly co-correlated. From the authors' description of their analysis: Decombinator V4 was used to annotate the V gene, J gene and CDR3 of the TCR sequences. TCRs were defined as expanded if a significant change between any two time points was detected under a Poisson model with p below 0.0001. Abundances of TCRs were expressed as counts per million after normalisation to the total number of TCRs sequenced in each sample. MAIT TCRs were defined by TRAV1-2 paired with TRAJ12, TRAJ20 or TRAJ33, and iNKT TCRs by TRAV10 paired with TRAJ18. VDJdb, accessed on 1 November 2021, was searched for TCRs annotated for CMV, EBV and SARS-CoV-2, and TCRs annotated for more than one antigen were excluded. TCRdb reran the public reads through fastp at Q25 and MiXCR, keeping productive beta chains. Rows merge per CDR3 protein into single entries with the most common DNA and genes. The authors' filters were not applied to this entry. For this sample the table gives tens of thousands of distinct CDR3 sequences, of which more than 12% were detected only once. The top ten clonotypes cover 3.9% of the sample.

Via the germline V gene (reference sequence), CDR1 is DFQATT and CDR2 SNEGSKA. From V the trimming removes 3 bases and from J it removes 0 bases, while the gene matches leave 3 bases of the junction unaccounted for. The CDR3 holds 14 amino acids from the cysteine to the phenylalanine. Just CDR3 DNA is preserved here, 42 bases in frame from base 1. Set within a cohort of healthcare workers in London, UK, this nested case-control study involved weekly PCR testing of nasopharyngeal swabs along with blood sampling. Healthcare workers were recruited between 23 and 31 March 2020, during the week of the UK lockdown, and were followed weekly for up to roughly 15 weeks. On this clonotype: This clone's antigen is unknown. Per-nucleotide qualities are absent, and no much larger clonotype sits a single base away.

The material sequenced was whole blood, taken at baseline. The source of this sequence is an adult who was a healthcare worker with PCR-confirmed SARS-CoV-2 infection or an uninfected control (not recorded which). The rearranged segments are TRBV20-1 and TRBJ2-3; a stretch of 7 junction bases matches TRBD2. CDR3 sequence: CSARDSGSTDTQYF. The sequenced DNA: TGCAGTGCTAGGGATAGCGGGAGCACAGATACGCAGTATTTT.